Shown below are 24 T cell receptor beta chains from a single sample sequenced in a study of cytomegalovirus exposure and HLA in healthy donors. Researchers ran the PCR with 60 Vbeta and 13 Jbeta primers. Only in-frame clones appear in the TCRdb table, and some are missing; sequencing was by immunoSEQ multiplex PCR. The data contain some 63,000 clones, 75% to 90% of them seen just once; the ten biggest clones take up approximately 3.5%. The source material was PBMCs. The receptors originated from a woman aged 40 to 55 in good health and CMV-seronegative.

The chain has TRBV9 and TRBJ1-1; 9 bases fit TRBD1. Germline-derived CDR1 and CDR2 are SGDLS and YYNGEE. Trimming removed 0 bases from V and 4 bases from J; junction bases left unmatched: 4. The CDR3 is 15 amino acids. CDR3 region: CASSVGGTGTTEAFF. The CDR3 bases are TGTGCCAGCAGCGTAGGAGGGACAGGGACCACTGAAGCTTTCTTT.

The CDR3 sequence: CASSVVLAGGIDEQFF. Here the CDR3 DNA reads TGTGCCAGCAGCGTCGTATTAGCGGGAGGGATTGATGAGCAGTTCTTC. The V and J genes are TRBV5-4 and TRBJ2-1; TRBD2 aligns across 11 bases. CDR1 and CDR2 (germline): SGHNT, YYREEE (reference sequence). The J segment lost 8 bases and the V segment lost 4 bases, leaving 11 bases of the junction unmatched. The CDR3 spans 16 residues.

The genes are TRBV7-8 and TRBJ1-3; no clear D. Trimming removed 2 bases from V and 2 bases from J, with 13 bases in between. CDR1 SGHVS and CDR2 FQNEAQ come from the germline V gene. CDR3 length: 16 residues. The CDR3, as DNA: TGTGCCAGCAGCTTAATGGAGAGTTCGACTGGAAACACCATATATTTT. This translates into CASSLMESSTGNTIYF.

V is TRBV18 and J is TRBJ2-5; 7 nucleotides align to TRBD2. The CDR3 has 14 amino acids. V was pared by 0 bases and J by 4 bases, with 2 bases of the junction left unmatched. Germline CDR1 KGHSH, CDR2 LQKENI. The CDR3: CASSPPSGGETQYF. The CDR3 nucleotides are TGTGCCAGCTCACCACCATCGGGGGGAGAGACCCAGTACTTC.

V usage is TRBV2 and J usage is TRBJ2-1; 7 nucleotides agree with TRBD2. The CDR3 has 15 amino acids. With 6 bases clipped from V and 4 bases from J, the junction kept 9 bases outside the gene matches. Looked up from germline, CDR1 is SNHLY and CDR2 is FYNNEI. CDR3 coding DNA: TGTGCCAGCAGGGGTTCGGGCGGGGGATACAATGAGCAGTTCTTC. Amino acid sequence: CASRGSGGGYNEQFF.

The chain employs TRBV28 and TRBJ1-1; D is undetermined. This CDR3 comprises 9 residues. Per germline, CDR1 MDHEN and CDR2 SYDVKM. Trimming stripped 8 bases from V and 7 bases from J, with 5 bases between. This CDR3 is CASGFEAFF. The CDR3 DNA sequence: TGTGCCAGCGGCTTTGAAGCTTTCTTT.

The chain carries TRBV6-6 and TRBJ2-1, with D possibly TRBD1 on 7 matching bases. The CDR3 runs to 13 residues. With 7 bases removed from V and 6 bases from J, the gap between germline ends came to 13 bases. Germline V gives CDR1 MNHNY, CDR2 SVGAGI (reference sequence). DNA for the CDR3: TGTGCCAGCAAGGAGGGGGCGATCAATGAGCAGTTCTTC. Translating gives CASKEGAINEQFF.

V and J are TRBV4-1 and TRBJ1-5; D may be TRBD1 (6 bases). The CDR3 runs to 16 residues. The V end was cut by 1 base, the J end by 2 bases, with 12 bases between. Germline V gene data show CDR1 as MGHRA and CDR2 as YSYEKL. CDR3 DNA: TGCGCCAGCAGCCAAGGCCCCGCAGGGGGCAATCAGCCCCAGCATTTT. It codes for CASSQGPAGGNQPQHF.

V usage is TRBV5-1 and J usage is TRBJ2-1; D might be TRBD1 (6 bases). Looked up from germline, CDR1 is SGHRS and CDR2 is YFSETQ. The CDR3 is 14 residues long. V lost 4 bases and J 8 bases, leaving 16 bases between the germline ends. The DNA for the CDR3 is TGCGCCAGCAGCGCTGGGGCAGGGGCCGATGAGCAGTTCTTC. Translation: CASSAGAGADEQFF.

This clone showed up just once. This chain joins TRBV27 and TRBJ2-5; D might be TRBD1 (6 bases). Germline V gene sequence: CDR1 MNHEY, CDR2 SMNVEV (reference sequence). V was pared by 4 bases and J by 6 bases, with 15 bases between. This CDR3 region has 14 residues. For the CDR3, the DNA is TGTGCCAGCAGTTCCTCGTTGGGGGCGAAGACCCAGTACTTC. Its protein is CASSSSLGAKTQYF.

The gene calls are TRBV5-6 and TRBJ2-7; 8 bases are a match to TRBD2. Trimming removed 8 bases from V and 0 bases from J; junction bases left unmatched: 10. CDR1 is SGHDT, CDR2 YYEEEE, per germline. The CDR3 sequence is 15 residues long. The CDR3 bases are TGTGCCAGTACCGGATTCCTAGCGGGCTCCTACGAGCAGTACTTC. Its protein product is CASTGFLAGSYEQYF.

This clone was counted between two and nine times. The chain couples TRBV19 to TRBJ2-4; perhaps TRBD2 as D (6 bases). V lost 1 base and J 0 bases, leaving 13 bases between the germline ends. Germline loops: CDR1 LNHDA, CDR2 SQIVND (reference sequence). The CDR3 totals 17 residues. CDR3 sequence reads: CASSIAGDGLAKNIQYF. CDR3 in DNA: TGTGCCAGTAGTATAGCGGGGGACGGGCTAGCCAAAAACATTCAGTACTTC. Drawing the rest from reference TRBV19 and TRBJ2-4, the complete variable domain is DGGITQSPKYLFRKEGQNVTLSCEQNLNHDAMYWYRQDPGQGLRLIYYSQIVNDFQKGDIAEGYSVSREKKESFPLTVTSAQKNPTAFYLCASSIAGDGLAKNIQYFGAGTRLSVL.

To note about this clone: A read error may account for a junction end that differs from germline. This chain uses TRBV7-7 with TRBJ1-1, with D maybe TRBD1 (6 bases). Germline CDR1 SSHAT, CDR2 FNYEAQ (reference sequence). The CDR3 covers 13 residues. The CDR3 DNA follows: TGTGCTAGCAGCTTATTCAGGGGCACTGAAGCTTTCTTT. Amino acid sequence: CASSLFRGTEAFF.

The chain couples TRBV7-8 to TRBJ2-1; D not resolved. This CDR3 comprises 16 residues. V gave up 1 base and J gave up 0 bases, with 10 bases separating them. The V gene's germline CDR1 is SGHVS and CDR2 FQNEAQ. The CDR3 region is CASSLGWFSSYNEQFF. The CDR3 DNA is TGTGCCAGCAGCTTAGGTTGGTTTAGCTCCTACAATGAGCAGTTCTTC.

The chain recombines TRBV9 with TRBJ1-2; possibly TRBD1 for D (5 bases). This CDR3 region has 13 residues. V lost 5 bases and J 6 bases, leaving 14 bases between the germline ends. From germline, CDR1 is SGDLS and CDR2 YYNGEE. The DNA of the CDR3 is TGTGCCAGCAGGGGCAGGGCAATCGATGGCTACACCTTC. Protein product: CASRGRAIDGYTF.

V gene TRBV7-6 combines with J gene TRBJ1-2; a possible D gene is TRBD1 (5 bases). The V gene lost 5 bases and the J gene lost 7 bases, with 20 bases spanning the gap. The CDR3 runs 15 residues. The germline V gene encodes CDR1 SGHVS and CDR2 FNYEAQ. The CDR3 bases are TGTGCCAGCAGCCCTACTGAAACCGGGGGTGGTGGCTACACCTTC. This translates into CASSPTETGGGGYTF.

The chain employs TRBV5-6 and TRBJ2-3; D is perhaps TRBD1 (6 bases). Germline lookup yields CDR1 SGHDT and CDR2 YYEEEE. The ends were cut back, 0 bases at V and 1 base at J, with 9 bases in the middle. The CDR3 runs 15 residues. This CDR3 reads CASSLAAGGTDTQYF. The CDR3 DNA reads as TGTGCCAGCAGCTTGGCCGCAGGGGGCACAGATACGCAGTATTTT.

The V call is TRBV7-9, the J call TRBJ1-2, with D possibly matching TRBD1 (6 bases). Germline values: CDR1 SEHNR, CDR2 FQNEAQ (reference sequence). Between the trimmed V and J ends, which lost 7 bases and 4 bases, there was a span of 13 bases. This CDR3 is 13 amino acids long. The CDR3 loop reads CASTPTGFYGYTF. The CDR3 nucleotides read TGTGCCAGCACCCCCACAGGGTTCTATGGCTACACCTTC.

This clone was counted a few times. This chain links TRBV1 with TRBJ2-1; TRBD2, the table's D call, lacks a check against the DNA. TRBV1 is described as a pseudogene. The CDR3 spans 17 residues. CDR3 nucleotides: TGCACCAGCAGCCAAGATCCGGGACTAGCGGGGCACAATGAGCAGTTCTTC. Translated: CTSSQDPGLAGHNEQFF.

V gene TRBV30 combines with J gene TRBJ1-3; TRBD1 might be the D (5 bases). V was shortened by 5 bases and J by 0 bases, with 11 bases between the two germline ends. CDR1 GTSNPN and CDR2 SVGIG come from the germline V gene (reference sequence). The CDR3 consists of 14 residues. Here the CDR3 reads CAWGNTGSGNTIYF. CDR3 coding DNA: TGTGCCTGGGGGAACACAGGCTCTGGAAACACCATATATTTT.

The chain combines TRBV11-2 with TRBJ2-2; 11 bases agree with TRBD2. The J segment lost 6 bases and the V segment lost 6 bases, leaving 6 bases of the junction unmatched. The CDR3 contains 15 residues. Germline loops: CDR1 SGHAT, CDR2 FQNNGV. Here the CDR3 reads CASRPASGRSGELFF. In DNA form, the CDR3 reads TGTGCCAGCAGGCCGGCTAGCGGGAGGTCCGGGGAGCTGTTTTTT.

The sample holds one count of this clone. J is TRBJ1-5 and V is TRBV4-2; D not certain. CDR3 length: 15 amino acids. Germline-derived CDR1 and CDR2 are LGHNA and YNFKEQ. Trimming shortened V by 0 bases and J by 1 base, and 7 bases separated the two germline ends. CDR3 nucleotides: TGTGCCAGCAGCCAAGATGTACAAAGCAATCAGCCCCAGCATTTT. Amino acid sequence: CASSQDVQSNQPQHF.

The chain employs TRBV6-5 and TRBJ2-3; 7 bases map to TRBD1. The CDR3 loop spans 16 amino acids. J was trimmed by 4 bases and V by 2 bases; bases with no gene match: 9. CDR1 and CDR2 (germline): MNHEY, SVGAGI. The CDR3 sequence: CASSYPTGNGADTQYF. CDR3 in DNA: TGTGCCAGCAGTTACCCGACAGGGAACGGGGCAGATACGCAGTATTTT.

The gene calls are TRBV5-4 and TRBJ2-6, with TRBD1 matching 7 bases. V was clipped by 4 bases and J by 4 bases; unmatched bases: 5. This CDR3 contains 15 residues. CDR1 is SGHNT and CDR2 is YYREEE in the germline V gene (reference sequence). CDR3 nucleotides: TGTGCCAGCAGCCTAGGGGGCTCCGGGGCCAACGTCCTGACTTTC. It translates to CASSLGGSGANVLTF.